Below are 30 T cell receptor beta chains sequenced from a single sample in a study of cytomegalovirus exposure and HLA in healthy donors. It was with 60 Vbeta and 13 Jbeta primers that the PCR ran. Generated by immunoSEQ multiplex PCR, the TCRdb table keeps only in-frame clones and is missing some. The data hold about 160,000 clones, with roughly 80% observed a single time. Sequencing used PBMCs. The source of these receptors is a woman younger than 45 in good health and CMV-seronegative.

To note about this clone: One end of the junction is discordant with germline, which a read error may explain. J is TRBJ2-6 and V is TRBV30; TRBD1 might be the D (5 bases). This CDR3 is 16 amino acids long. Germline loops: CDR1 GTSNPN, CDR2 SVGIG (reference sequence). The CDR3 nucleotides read TGTGCCTGGAGTGTAATGACAATCTCTGGGGCCAACGGCCTGACTTTC. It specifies CAWSVMTISGANGLTF.

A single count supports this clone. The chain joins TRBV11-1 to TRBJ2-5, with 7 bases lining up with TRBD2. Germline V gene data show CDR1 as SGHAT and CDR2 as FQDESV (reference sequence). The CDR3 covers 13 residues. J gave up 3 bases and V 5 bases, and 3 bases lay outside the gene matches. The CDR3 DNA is TGTGCCAGCAGCACGCTAGCGGAAGAGACCCAGTACTTC. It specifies CASSTLAEETQYF.

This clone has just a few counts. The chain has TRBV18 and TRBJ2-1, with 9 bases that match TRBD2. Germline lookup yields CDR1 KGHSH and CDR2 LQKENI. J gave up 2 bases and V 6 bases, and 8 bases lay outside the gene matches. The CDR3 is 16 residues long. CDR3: CASSTNSGGPYNEQFF. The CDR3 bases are TGTGCCAGCTCGACGAATAGCGGGGGCCCCTACAATGAGCAGTTCTTC.

The CDR3, as DNA: TGTGCCGCTAGGGGTTTTTTTTCTTCCGATACGCAGTATTTT. Amino acids: CAARGFFSSDTQYF. This chain links TRBV6-1 with TRBJ2-3; D perhaps matches TRBD1 (5 bases). This CDR3 spans 14 amino acids. Germline V gene sequence: CDR1 MNHNS, CDR2 SASEGT. V shed 11 bases and J shed 6 bases, with 21 bases lying between them.

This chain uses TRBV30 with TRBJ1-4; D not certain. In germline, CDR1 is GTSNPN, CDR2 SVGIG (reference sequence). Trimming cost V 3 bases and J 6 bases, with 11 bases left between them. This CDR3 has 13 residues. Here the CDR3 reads CAWRARPDEKLFF. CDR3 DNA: TGTGCCTGGAGAGCCCGCCCTGATGAAAAACTGTTTTTT.

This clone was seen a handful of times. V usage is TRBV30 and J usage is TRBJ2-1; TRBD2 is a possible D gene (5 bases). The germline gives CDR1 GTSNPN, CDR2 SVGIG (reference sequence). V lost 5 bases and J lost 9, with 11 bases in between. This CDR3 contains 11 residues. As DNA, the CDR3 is TGTGCCTGGGGACCCGCGGGTGAGCAGTTCTTC. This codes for CAWGPAGEQFF.

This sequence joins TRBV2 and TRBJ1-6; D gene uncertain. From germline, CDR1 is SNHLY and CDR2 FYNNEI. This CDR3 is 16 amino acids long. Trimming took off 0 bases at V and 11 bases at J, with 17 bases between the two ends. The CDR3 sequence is CASSEALEGVIPPLHF. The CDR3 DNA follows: TGTGCCAGCAGTGAAGCGCTAGAGGGAGTGATTCCACCCCTCCACTTT.

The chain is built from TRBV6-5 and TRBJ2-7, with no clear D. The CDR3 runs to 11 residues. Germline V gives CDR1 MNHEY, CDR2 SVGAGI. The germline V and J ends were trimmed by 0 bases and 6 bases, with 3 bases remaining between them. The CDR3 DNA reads TGTGCCAGCAGTTACTCGAGCGAGCAGTACTTC. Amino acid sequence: CASSYSSEQYF.

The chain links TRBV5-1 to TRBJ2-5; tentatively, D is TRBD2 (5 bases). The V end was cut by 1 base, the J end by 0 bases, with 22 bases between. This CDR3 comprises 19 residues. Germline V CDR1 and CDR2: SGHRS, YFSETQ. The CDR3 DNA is TGCGCCAGCAGCTTGAGACTAAGCCTACGCCCCAATAACCAAGAGACCCAGTACTTC. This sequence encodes CASSLRLSLRPNNQETQYF.

CDR3 protein: CASSWGDRVTEAFF. In nucleotides, the CDR3 is TGTGCCAGCAGTTGGGGGGACAGGGTGACTGAAGCTTTCTTT. V is TRBV27 and J is TRBJ1-1, with 9 bases identical to TRBD1. The germline V gene encodes CDR1 MNHEY and CDR2 SMNVEV (reference sequence). Trimming removed 4 bases from V and 5 bases from J; junction bases left unmatched: 5. The CDR3 runs 14 residues.

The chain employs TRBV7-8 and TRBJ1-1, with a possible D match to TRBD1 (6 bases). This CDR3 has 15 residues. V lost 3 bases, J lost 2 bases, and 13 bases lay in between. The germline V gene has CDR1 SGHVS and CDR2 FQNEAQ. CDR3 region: CASSFAGQINTEAFF. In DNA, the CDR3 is TGTGCCAGCAGCTTCGCAGGACAGATTAACACTGAAGCTTTCTTT.

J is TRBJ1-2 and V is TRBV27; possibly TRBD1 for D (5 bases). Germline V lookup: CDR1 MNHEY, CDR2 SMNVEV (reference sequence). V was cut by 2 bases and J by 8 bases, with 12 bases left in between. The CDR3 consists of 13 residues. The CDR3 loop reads CASSLNQGWGYTF. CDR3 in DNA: TGTGCCAGCAGTTTAAATCAGGGTTGGGGCTACACCTTC.

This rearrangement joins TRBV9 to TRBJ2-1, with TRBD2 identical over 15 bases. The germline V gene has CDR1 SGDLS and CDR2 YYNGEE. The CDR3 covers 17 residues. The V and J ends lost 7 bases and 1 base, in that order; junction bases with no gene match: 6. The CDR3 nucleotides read TGTGCCAGCGGGGGGACTAGCGGGGGGCCTTCCTACAATGAGCAGTTCTTC. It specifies CASGGTSGGPSYNEQFF.

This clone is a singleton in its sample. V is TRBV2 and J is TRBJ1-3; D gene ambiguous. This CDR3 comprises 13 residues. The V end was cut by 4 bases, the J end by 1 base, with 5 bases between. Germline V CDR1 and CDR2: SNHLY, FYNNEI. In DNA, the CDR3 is TGTGCCAGCAGTGCCTCTTCTGGAAACACCATATATTTT. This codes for CASSASSGNTIYF. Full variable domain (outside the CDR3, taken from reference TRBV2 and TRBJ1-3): EPEVTQTPSHQVTQMGQEVILRCVPISNHLYFYWYRQILGQKVEFLVSFYNNEISEKSEIFDDQFSVERPDGSNFTLKIRSTKLEDSAMYFCASSASSGNTIYFGEGSWLTVV.

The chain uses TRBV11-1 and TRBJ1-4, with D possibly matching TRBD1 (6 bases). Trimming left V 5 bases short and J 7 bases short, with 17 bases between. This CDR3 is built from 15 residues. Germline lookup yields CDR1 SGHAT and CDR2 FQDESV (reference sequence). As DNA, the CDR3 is TGTGCCAGCAGCAAACTACAGGCGGGGGCTGAAAAACTGTTTTTT. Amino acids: CASSKLQAGAEKLFF.

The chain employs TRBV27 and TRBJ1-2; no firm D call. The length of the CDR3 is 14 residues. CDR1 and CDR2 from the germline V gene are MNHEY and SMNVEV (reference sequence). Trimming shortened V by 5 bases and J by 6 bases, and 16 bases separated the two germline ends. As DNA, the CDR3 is TGTGCCAGCAGTCCCCGATTTGCGGGGAATGGCTACACCTTC. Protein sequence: CASSPRFAGNGYTF.

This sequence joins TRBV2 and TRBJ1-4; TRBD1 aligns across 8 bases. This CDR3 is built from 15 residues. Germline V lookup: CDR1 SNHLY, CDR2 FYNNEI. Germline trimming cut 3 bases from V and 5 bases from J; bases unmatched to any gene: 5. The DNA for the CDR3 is TGTGCCAGCAGTGATCCTTGGACAGGGAATGAAAAACTGTTTTTT. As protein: CASSDPWTGNEKLFF.

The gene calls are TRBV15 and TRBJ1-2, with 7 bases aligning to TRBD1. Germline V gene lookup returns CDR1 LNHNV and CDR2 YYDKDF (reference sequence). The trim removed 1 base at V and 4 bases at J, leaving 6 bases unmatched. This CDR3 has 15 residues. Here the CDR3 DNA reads TGTGCCACCAGCAGAGGGGGGACAGAGCCCTATGGCTACACCTTC. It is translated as CATSRGGTEPYGYTF.

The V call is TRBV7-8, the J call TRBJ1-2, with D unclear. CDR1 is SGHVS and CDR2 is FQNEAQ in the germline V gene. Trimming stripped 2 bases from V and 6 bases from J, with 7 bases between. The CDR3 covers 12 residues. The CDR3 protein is CASSLPYNGYTF. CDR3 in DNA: TGTGCCAGCAGCTTACCTTACAATGGCTACACCTTC.

The DNA for the CDR3 is TGTGCCAGTAGTATATCGCTCCTCCTACGCACAGATACGCAGTATTTT. Encoded protein: CASSISLLLRTDTQYF. The rearrangement joins TRBV19 to TRBJ2-3; D not certain. The CDR3 has 16 residues. CDR1 is LNHDA, CDR2 SQIVND, per germline (reference sequence). V was shortened by 2 bases and J by 1 base, with 13 bases between the two germline ends.

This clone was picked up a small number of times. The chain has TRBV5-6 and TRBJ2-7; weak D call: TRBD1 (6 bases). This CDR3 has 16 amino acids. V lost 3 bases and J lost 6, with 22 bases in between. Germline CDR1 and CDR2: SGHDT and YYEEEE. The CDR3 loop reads CASSSTLYRAGGEQYF. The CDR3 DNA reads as TGTGCCAGCAGCTCTACCTTATACAGGGCCGGCGGCGAGCAGTACTTC.

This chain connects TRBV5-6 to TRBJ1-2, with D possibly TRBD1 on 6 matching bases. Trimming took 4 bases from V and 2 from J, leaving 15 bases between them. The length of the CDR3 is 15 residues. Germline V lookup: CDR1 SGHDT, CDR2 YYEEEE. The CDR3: CASSGSVGANYGYTF. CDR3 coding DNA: TGTGCCAGCAGCGGCTCCGTGGGGGCAAACTATGGCTACACCTTC.

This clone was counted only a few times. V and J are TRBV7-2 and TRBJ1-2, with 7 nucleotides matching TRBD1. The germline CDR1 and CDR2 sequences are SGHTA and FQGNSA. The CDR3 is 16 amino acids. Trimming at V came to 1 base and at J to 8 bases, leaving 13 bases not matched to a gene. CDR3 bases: TGTGCCAGCAGCTTAGGGAGGTATGAGACAGGGTCCGGCTACACCTTC. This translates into CASSLGRYETGSGYTF.

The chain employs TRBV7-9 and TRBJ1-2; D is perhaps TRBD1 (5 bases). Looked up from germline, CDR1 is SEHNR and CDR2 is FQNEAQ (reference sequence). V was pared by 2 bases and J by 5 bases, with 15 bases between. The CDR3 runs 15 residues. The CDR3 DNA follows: TGTGCCAGCAGCTTAAGTGGACGGGGGTATTATGGCTACACCTTC. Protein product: CASSLSGRGYYGYTF.

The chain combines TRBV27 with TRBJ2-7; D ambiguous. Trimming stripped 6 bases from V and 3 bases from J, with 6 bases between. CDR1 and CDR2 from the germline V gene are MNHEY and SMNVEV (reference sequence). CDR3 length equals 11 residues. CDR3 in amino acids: CASRNGYEQYF. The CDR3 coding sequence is TGTGCCAGCAGGAACGGCTACGAGCAGTACTTC.

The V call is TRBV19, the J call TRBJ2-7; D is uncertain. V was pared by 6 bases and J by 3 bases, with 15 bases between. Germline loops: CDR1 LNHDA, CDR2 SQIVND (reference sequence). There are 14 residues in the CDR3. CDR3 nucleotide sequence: TGTGCCAGTAGGCCGACTTTACGTGGCTACGAGCAGTACTTC. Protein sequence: CASRPTLRGYEQYF.

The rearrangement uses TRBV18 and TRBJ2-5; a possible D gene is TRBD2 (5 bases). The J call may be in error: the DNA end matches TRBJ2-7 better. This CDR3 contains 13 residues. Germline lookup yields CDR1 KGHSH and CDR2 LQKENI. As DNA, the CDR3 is TGTGCCAGCTCACCAGGCGGGTCCTACGAGCAGTACTTC. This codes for CASSPGGSYEQYF.

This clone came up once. The CDR3 sequence is CASSFGQATEAFF. The CDR3 DNA reads TGCGCCAGCAGCTTTGGACAGGCCACTGAAGCTTTCTTT. This sequence joins TRBV5-1 and TRBJ1-1; TRBD1 matches at 7 bases. This CDR3 is 13 amino acids long. Germline CDR1 is SGHRS and CDR2 is YFSETQ. The V and J ends lost 2 bases and 4 bases, in that order; junction bases with no gene match: 2.

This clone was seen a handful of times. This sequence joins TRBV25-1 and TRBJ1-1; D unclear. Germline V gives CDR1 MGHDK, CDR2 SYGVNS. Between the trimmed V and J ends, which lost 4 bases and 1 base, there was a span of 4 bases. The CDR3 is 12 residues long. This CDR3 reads CASSAGNTEAFF. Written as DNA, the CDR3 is TGTGCCAGCAGTGCAGGGAACACTGAAGCTTTCTTT. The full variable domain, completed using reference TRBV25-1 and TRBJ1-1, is EADIYQTPRYLVIGTGKKITLECSQTMGHDKMYWYQQDPGMELHLIHYSYGVNSTEKGDLSSESTVSRIRTEHFPLTLESARPSHTSQYLCASSAGNTEAFFGQGTRLTVV.

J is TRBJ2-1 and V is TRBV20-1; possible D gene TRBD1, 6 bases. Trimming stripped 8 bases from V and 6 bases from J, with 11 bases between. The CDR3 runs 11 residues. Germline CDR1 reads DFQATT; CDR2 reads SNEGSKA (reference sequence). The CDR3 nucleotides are TGCAGTCCTGACAGGCTCAATGAGCAGTTCTTC. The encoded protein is CSPDRLNEQFF.